A single sample gave rise to the 13 T cell receptor beta chains below, sequenced in a study of cytomegalovirus exposure and HLA in healthy donors. The primer mix had 60 Vbeta and 13 Jbeta primers. Clones were read by immunoSEQ multiplex PCR, and TCRdb kept only the in-frame ones, dropping some. The sample holds about 97,000 clones, 73% seen once. Sample: PBMCs. These receptors originate from a middle-aged man in good health and CMV-seronegative.

This clone was observed a handful of times. The chain uses TRBV2 and TRBJ1-3; 10 nucleotides match TRBD1. From germline, CDR1 is SNHLY and CDR2 FYNNEI. V shed 6 bases and J 0 bases; nucleotides not matched to a gene: 11. The CDR3 has 18 residues. This CDR3 is CASSVPGQGFGSGNTIYF. DNA of the CDR3: TGTGCCAGCAGCGTCCCGGGACAGGGGTTCGGCTCTGGAAACACCATATATTTT.

The sample holds a few counts of this clone. This chain's CDR3 is CASSQKQGADTEAFF. Here the CDR3 DNA reads TGCGCCAGCAGCCAAAAACAGGGGGCTGACACTGAAGCTTTCTTT. This sequence joins TRBV5-1 and TRBJ1-1; TRBD1 matches 9 bases. With V trimmed by 4 bases and J by 3 bases, 7 bases remained unmatched. The germline V gene encodes CDR1 SGHRS and CDR2 YFSETQ. The CDR3 loop spans 15 amino acids.

This rearrangement joins TRBV4-3 to TRBJ2-5; D perhaps matches TRBD2 (7 bases). With 0 bases removed from V and 7 bases from J, the gap between germline ends came to 15 bases. CDR3 size: 15 residues. Germline CDR1 reads LGHNA; CDR2 reads YSLEER. CDR3 in DNA: TGCGCCAGCAGCCAAGATAGGGGGGGACCGGCGACCCAGTACTTC. Protein sequence: CASSQDRGGPATQYF.

The rearrangement links TRBV5-1 to TRBJ2-7; 14 bases align to TRBD2. Per the germline V gene, CDR1 is SGHRS and CDR2 is YFSETQ. This CDR3 comprises 15 residues. J was trimmed by 3 bases and V by 4 bases; bases with no gene match: 3. Here the CDR3 reads CASSKGLAGDYEQYF. The CDR3 nucleotides read TGCGCCAGCAGCAAGGGACTAGCGGGGGACTACGAGCAGTACTTC.

V usage is TRBV7-9 and J usage is TRBJ1-1; D remains ambiguous. V lost 1 base and J 0 bases, leaving 9 bases between the germline ends. This CDR3 is built from 15 residues. Germline V lookup: CDR1 SEHNR, CDR2 FQNEAQ (reference sequence). The CDR3 sequence: CASSLGSNLNTEAFF. CDR3 nucleotide sequence: TGTGCCAGCAGCTTAGGATCCAACTTGAACACTGAAGCTTTCTTT.

The count of this clone is one. The J gene is TRBJ1-2, the V gene TRBV18; 8 bases fit TRBD1. V was pared by 5 bases and J by 7 bases, with 9 bases of the junction left unmatched. This CDR3 contains 14 residues. CDR1 and CDR2 from the germline V gene are KGHSH and LQKENI. CDR3 sequence: CASSFGQGRGGYTF. CDR3 nucleotide sequence: TGTGCCAGCTCATTCGGACAGGGTCGGGGTGGCTACACCTTC.

This chain joins TRBV19 and TRBJ2-1; 8 bases map to TRBD1. The CDR3 length is 15 residues. The junction had 2 bases not matched to a gene; V was cut back by 4 bases and J by 0 bases. Germline-derived CDR1 and CDR2 are LNHDA and SQIVND (reference sequence). CDR3 nucleotides: TGTGCCAGTAGTAGTGGACAGGGCTCCTACAATGAGCAGTTCTTC. Protein sequence: CASSSGQGSYNEQFF.

The rearrangement joins TRBV19 to TRBJ2-7; tentative D call: TRBD1 (5 bases). Germline lookup yields CDR1 LNHDA and CDR2 SQIVND (reference sequence). V was pared by 5 bases and J by 3 bases, with 11 bases between. The CDR3 covers 13 residues. CDR3 coding DNA: TGTGCCAGTAGTCCGGCGCAGGGCTACGAGCAGTACTTC. Translating gives CASSPAQGYEQYF.

The chain recombines TRBV7-2 with TRBJ1-1; TRBD1 agrees at 7 bases. The CDR3 spans 15 residues. The V gene's germline CDR1 is SGHTA and CDR2 FQGNSA. J lost 0 bases, V lost 5 bases, and 6 bases had no gene match. The CDR3 DNA reads as TGTGCCAGCAGCACTACAGGGGATTTGAACACTGAAGCTTTCTTT. Translating it yields CASSTTGDLNTEAFF.

The gene calls are TRBV6-5 and TRBJ2-3; no firm D call. Per germline, CDR1 MNHEY and CDR2 SVGAGI. V shed 8 bases and J shed 0 bases, with 9 bases lying between them. The CDR3 spans 13 residues. CDR3 coding DNA: TGTGCCAGCTGCCGGTTAAGCACAGATACGCAGTATTTT. Encoded protein: CASCRLSTDTQYF.

The J gene is TRBJ1-2, the V gene TRBV5-1; D may be TRBD1 (6 bases). Deletions cut 4 bases from V and 2 bases from J, with 18 bases between. CDR3 length: 16 residues. The V gene's germline CDR1 is SGHRS and CDR2 YFSETQ. The CDR3: CASSVDRTVSNYGYTF. The CDR3 coding sequence is TGCGCCAGCAGCGTCGATAGGACAGTATCAAACTATGGCTACACCTTC.

This clone has only a few counts. This chain uses TRBV6-5 with TRBJ2-1, with TRBD2 as a possible D gene (5 bases). In germline, CDR1 is MNHEY, CDR2 SVGAGI. The V end lost 0 bases, the J end lost 9 bases, and 12 bases lay between the germline ends. The length of the CDR3 is 14 residues. CDR3 DNA: TGTGCCAGCAGTTACTCGACGGGAAGAGGTGAGCAGTTCTTC. Amino acids: CASSYSTGRGEQFF.

V is TRBV28 and J is TRBJ1-1; 7 nucleotides line up with TRBD1. Trimming took 7 bases from V and 5 from J; bases not matched to a gene: 16. The CDR3 contains 16 residues. CDR1 is MDHEN and CDR2 is SYDVKM in the germline V gene. The CDR3 region is CASNLGEGAVWTEAFF. The CDR3 region has the DNA TGTGCCAGCAACTTAGGTGAGGGGGCCGTATGGACTGAAGCTTTCTTT.